The entry below describes one TCR beta chain. Its antigen remains unknown. The data were produced by immunoSEQ multiplex PCR, yet TCRdb's version contains in-frame clones alone and is incomplete. The top ten hold roughly 4% of the sample, which has approximately 88,000 clones, around 90% seen once. The data were obtained in a study of T cells in localized non-small cell lung cancer. The CDR3 extends over 13 amino acids. Germline CDR1 is SGHNT and CDR2 is YYREEE (reference sequence). Trimming shortened V by 5 bases and J by 0 bases, and 8 bases separated the two germline ends. The study, taken as a whole, reports: Without multi-region sequencing, intratumor heterogeneity could not be excluded.

This clonotype originated in a woman aged 40-69 years with stage II squamous cell lung carcinoma. The chain joins TRBV5-4 to TRBJ1-1, with D possibly TRBD1 on 5 matching bases. The source was PBMCs, collected before any cancer treatment. CDR3 in DNA: TGTGCCAGCAGTTCGACAGTGAACACTGAAGCTTTCTTT. Translated, it gives CASSSTVNTEAFF.